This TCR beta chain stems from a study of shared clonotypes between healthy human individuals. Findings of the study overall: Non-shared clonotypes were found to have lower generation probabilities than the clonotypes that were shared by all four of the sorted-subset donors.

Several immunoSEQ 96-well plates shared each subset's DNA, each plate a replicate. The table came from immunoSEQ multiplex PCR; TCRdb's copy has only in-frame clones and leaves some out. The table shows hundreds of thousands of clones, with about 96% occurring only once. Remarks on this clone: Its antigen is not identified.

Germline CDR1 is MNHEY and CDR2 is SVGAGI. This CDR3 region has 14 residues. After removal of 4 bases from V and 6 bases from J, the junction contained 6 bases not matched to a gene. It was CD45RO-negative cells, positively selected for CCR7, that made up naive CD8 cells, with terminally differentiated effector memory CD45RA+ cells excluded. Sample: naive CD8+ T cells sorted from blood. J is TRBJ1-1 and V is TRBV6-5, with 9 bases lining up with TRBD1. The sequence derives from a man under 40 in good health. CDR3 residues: CASSLLDRGAEAFF. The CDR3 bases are TGTGCCAGCAGTTTACTAGACAGGGGGGCTGAAGCTTTCTTT.